This record looks at one T cell receptor (beta chain) sequence and its context. There is no known antigen for this receptor. No clone much larger than this one lies a single base away; base qualities are absent. Each collaborating institution followed its own protocols to collect whole blood in K2EDTA tubes. Collaborator samples were shipped for TCRbeta analysis as frozen whole blood, isolated PBMCs, or DNA extracted from either sample type. This sample was taken from a study of blood T cell repertoires in COVID-19 (dated by TCRdb to the early 2020s). About the investigation overall: The collaborator samples originated in the United States, Italy and Spain and spanned the acute and convalescent phases of COVID-19. The prospective study material was composed of cDNA or gDNA derived from T cells, B-cell-depleted T cells, or PBMCs. Deeply sampled blood TCRbeta repertoires from subjects exposed to, actively infected with, or recovered from COVID-19 were included in the dataset. The repertoires were made available in a free public database intended to serve as a resource for research on the immune response to SARS-CoV-2. Samples were obtained from the ongoing ImmuneRACE study (first 160 participants) and from 1,200 or so subjects provided by 6 global collaborators. Sample metadata almost always included a de-identified subject ID, COVID-19 status, age in years and sex. Where HLA class I and class II types were available, the types were taken from metadata supplied by the sample provider, not from assay-based typing.

The immunoSEQ Assay, a bias-controlled multiplex PCR, was used to amplify TCRbeta CDR3 regions from genomic DNA. In the source study's methods: Nucleated cell counts per sample were estimated from amplification of reference gene primers within the assay. To quantify the absolute abundance of each unique TCRbeta CDR3 rearrangement, sequence reads were collapsed and filtered. For each sample, productive Simpson clonality was calculated as the square root of Simpson's diversity index over productive rearrangements. Drawn from immuneACCESS, this table holds only the in-frame rearrangements with V and J called that TCRdb kept. Clones are partly lost; checked studies trace under half to an unresolved V gene and leave the rest unexplained. D and trimming were read from the DNA, whereas the V and J calls and clone size are those reported in that table. Present in this sample are about 110,000 clones, roughly 80% of which were seen just once. The ten largest clones represent less than 2% of the sample.

Summary of the overall study and its limitations: The quantity of clinical and demographic metadata differed by source and by participant and was supplied without curation.

Ends trimmed: V by 2 bases, J by 2 bases; bases unmatched to a gene: 5. CDR1 and CDR2 are read off the germline V gene (reference sequence) as SGHNT and YYREEE. CDR3 length: 16 amino acids, cysteine to phenylalanine. The retained sequence is limited to the CDR3, 48 bases, with the frame set at the first base. The receptor's source is a man over 45 with acute or convalescent COVID-19. This chain joins TRBV5-4 to TRBJ2-5, and 11 junctional nucleotides match TRBD2. The source material was peripheral blood. The CDR3 protein: CASSFPSGGKQETQYF. The DNA reads TGTGCCAGCAGCTTCCCTAGCGGGGGGAAACAAGAGACCCAGTACTTC. With the portions outside the CDR3 filled from the reference TRBV5-4 and TRBJ2-5 genes, the complete variable region becomes ETGVTQSPTHLIKTRGQQVTLRCSSQSGHNTVSWYQQALGQGPQFIFQYYREEENGRGNFPPRFSGLQFPNYSSELNVNALELDDSALYLCASSFPSGGKQETQYFGPGTRLLVL.